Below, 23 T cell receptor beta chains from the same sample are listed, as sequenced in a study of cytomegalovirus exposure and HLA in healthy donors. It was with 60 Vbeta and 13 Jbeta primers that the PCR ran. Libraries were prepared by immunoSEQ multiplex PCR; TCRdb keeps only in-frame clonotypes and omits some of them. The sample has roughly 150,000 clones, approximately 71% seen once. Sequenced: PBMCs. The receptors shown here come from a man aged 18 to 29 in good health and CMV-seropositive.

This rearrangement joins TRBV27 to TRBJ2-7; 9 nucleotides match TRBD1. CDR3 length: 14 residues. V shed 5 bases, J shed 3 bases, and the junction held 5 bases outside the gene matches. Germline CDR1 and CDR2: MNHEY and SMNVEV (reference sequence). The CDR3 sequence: CASSLRTGVYEQYF. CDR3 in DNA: TGTGCCAGCAGTCTCAGGACAGGGGTCTACGAGCAGTACTTC.

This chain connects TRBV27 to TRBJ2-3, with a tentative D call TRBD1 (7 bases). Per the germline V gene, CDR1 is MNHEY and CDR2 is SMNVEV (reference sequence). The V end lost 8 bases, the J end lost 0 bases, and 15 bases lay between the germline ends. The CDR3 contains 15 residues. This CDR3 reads CASVEAGGSTDTQYF. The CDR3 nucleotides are TGTGCCAGCGTCGAGGCAGGGGGGAGCACAGATACGCAGTATTTT.

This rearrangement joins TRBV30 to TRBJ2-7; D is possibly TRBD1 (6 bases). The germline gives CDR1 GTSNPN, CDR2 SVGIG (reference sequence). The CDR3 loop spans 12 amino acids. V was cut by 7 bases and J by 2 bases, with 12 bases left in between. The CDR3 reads CASKDSPYEQYF. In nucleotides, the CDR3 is TGTGCCTCCAAGGACAGTCCCTACGAGCAGTACTTC.

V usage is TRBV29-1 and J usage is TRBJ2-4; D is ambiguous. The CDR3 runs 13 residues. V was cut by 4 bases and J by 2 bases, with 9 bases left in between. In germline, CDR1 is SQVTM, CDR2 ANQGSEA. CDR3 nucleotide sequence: TGCAGCGTTGTTAGCCCACCCAAAAACATTCAGTACTTC. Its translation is CSVVSPPKNIQYF.

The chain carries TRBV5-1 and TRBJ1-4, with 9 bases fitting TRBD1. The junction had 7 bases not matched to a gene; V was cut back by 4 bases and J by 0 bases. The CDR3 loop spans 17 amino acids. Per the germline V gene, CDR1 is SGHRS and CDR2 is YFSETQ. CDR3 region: CASSPGTGSATNEKLFF. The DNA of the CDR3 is TGCGCCAGCAGCCCGGGGACAGGGTCAGCAACTAATGAAAAACTGTTTTTT.

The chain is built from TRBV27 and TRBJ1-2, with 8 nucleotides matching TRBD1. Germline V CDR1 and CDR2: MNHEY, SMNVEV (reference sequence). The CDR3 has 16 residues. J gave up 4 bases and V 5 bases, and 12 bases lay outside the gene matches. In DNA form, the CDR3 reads TGTGCCAGCAGTACCTATACCGTTACAGGGGGCTATGGCTACACCTTC. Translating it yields CASSTYTVTGGYGYTF.

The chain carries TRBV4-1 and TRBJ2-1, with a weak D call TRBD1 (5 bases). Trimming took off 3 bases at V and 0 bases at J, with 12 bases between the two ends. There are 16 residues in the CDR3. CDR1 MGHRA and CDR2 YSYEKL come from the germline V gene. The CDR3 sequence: CASSQSQESSYNEQFF. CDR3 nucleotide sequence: TGCGCCAGCAGCCAGTCACAGGAGAGCTCCTACAATGAGCAGTTCTTC.

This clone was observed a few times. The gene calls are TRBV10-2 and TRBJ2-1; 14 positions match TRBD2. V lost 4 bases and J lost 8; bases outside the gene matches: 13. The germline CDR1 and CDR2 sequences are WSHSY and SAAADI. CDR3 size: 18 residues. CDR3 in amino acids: CASSGTISGLAGAHEQFF. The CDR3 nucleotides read TGCGCCAGCAGTGGTACGATATCGGGACTAGCGGGGGCCCATGAGCAGTTCTTC.

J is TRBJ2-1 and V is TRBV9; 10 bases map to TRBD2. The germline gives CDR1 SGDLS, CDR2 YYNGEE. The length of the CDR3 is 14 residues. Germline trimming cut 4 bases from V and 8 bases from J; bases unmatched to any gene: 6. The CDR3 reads CASSKREGLDEQFF. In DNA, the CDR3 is TGTGCCAGCAGCAAGCGGGAGGGCCTCGATGAGCAGTTCTTC. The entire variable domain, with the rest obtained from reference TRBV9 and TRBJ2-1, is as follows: DSGVTQTPKHLITATGQRVTLRCSPRSGDLSVYWYQQSLDQGLQFLIQYYNGEERAKGNILERFSAQQFPDLHSELNLSSLELGDSALYFCASSKREGLDEQFFGPGTRLTVL.

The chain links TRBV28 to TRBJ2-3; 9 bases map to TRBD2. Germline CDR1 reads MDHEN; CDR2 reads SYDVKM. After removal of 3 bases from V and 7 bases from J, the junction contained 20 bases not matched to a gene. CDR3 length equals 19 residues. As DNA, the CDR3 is TGTGCCAGCAGTTTTTTACGGTCCCTCATTAGCGGGAGAGGATATACGCAGTATTTT. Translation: CASSFLRSLISGRGYTQYF.

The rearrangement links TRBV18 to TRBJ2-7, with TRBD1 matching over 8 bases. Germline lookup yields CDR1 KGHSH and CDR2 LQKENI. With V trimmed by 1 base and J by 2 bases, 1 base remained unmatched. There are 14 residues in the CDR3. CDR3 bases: TGTGCCAGCTCACCACGGACAGGGACCTACGAGCAGTACTTC. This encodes CASSPRTGTYEQYF.

This chain's CDR3 is CASSLGQWDYGYTF. The CDR3 nucleotides are TGTGCCAGCAGCTTGGGACAGTGGGACTATGGCTACACCTTC. This sequence joins TRBV5-6 and TRBJ1-2; TRBD1 might be the D (5 bases). The CDR3 totals 14 residues. V was trimmed by 0 bases and J by 3 bases, leaving 9 bases between them. CDR1 and CDR2 (germline): SGHDT, YYEEEE.

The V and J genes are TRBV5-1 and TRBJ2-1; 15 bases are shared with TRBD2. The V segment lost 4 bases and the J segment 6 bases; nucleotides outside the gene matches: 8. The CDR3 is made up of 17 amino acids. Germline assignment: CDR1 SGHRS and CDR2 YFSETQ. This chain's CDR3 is CASSRGLAGGPLNEQFF. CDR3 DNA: TGCGCCAGCAGCCGCGGACTAGCGGGAGGGCCTCTCAATGAGCAGTTCTTC.

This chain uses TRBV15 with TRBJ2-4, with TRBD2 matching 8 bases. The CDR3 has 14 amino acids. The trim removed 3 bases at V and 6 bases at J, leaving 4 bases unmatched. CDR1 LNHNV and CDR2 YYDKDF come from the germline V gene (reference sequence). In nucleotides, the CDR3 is TGTGCCACCAGCAGGATTACTAGCGGAAACATTCAGTACTTC. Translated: CATSRITSGNIQYF.

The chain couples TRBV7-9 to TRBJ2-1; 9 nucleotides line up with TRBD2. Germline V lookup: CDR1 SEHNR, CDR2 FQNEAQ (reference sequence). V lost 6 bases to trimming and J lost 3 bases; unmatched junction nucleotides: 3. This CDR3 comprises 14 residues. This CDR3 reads CASRRAGGYNEQFF. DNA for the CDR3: TGTGCCAGCAGGAGAGCGGGAGGCTACAATGAGCAGTTCTTC.

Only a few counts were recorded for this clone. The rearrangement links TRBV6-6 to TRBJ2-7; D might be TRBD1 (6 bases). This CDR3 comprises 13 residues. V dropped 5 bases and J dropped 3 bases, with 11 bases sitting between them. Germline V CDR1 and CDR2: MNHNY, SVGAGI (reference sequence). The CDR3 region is CASSDDRIYEQYF. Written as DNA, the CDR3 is TGTGCCAGCAGTGATGACAGGATCTACGAGCAGTACTTC.

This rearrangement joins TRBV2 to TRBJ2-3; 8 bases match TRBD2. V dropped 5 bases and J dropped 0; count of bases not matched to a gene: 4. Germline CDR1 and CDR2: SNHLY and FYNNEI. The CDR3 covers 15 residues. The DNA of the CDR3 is TGTGCCAGCAGTCGGGGACTAGAGAGCACAGATACGCAGTATTTT. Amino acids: CASSRGLESTDTQYF.

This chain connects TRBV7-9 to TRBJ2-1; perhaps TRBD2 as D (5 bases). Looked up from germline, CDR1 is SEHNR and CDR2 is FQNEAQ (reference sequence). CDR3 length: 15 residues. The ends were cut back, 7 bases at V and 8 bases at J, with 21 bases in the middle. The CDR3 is CASNDLSLGPDEQFF. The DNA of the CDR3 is TGTGCCAGCAACGACCTCTCACTAGGCCCGGATGAGCAGTTCTTC.

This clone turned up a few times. Here the CDR3 DNA reads TGCGCCAGCCTGCTTTCCCCAGACTTGAGCACAGATACGCAGTATTTT. Its protein product is CASLLSPDLSTDTQYF. The V and J genes are TRBV4-1 and TRBJ2-3; D is uncertain. Trimming took off 8 bases at V and 0 bases at J, with 18 bases between the two ends. The CDR3 has 16 amino acids. The germline V gene encodes CDR1 MGHRA and CDR2 YSYEKL.

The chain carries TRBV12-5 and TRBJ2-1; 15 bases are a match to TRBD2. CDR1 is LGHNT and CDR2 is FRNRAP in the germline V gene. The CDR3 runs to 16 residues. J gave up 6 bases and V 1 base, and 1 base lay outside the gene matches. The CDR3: CASGLGTSGRGNEQFF. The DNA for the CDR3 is TGTGCTAGTGGTTTGGGGACTAGCGGGAGGGGCAATGAGCAGTTCTTC.

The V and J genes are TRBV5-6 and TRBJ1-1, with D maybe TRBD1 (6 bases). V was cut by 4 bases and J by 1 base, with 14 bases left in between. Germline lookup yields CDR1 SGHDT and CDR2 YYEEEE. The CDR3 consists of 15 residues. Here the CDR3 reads CASSLQGRGNTEAFF. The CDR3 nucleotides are TGTGCCAGCAGCCTACAGGGCAGGGGGAACACTGAAGCTTTCTTT.

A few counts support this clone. The CDR3 loop is CASSVYRGGTEAFF. CDR3 DNA sequence: TGCGCCAGCAGCGTGTACAGGGGAGGCACTGAAGCTTTCTTT. This rearrangement joins TRBV5-1 to TRBJ1-1; 7 bases match TRBD1. CDR3 size: 14 residues. Per germline, CDR1 SGHRS and CDR2 YFSETQ. Trimming at V came to 4 bases and at J to 4 bases, leaving 7 bases not matched to a gene.

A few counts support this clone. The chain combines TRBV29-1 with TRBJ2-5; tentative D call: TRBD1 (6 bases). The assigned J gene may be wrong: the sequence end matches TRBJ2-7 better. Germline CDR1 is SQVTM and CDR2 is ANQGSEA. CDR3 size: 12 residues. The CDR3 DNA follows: TGCAGCGGCCGGGACAACTCCTACGAGCAGTACTTC. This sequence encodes CSGRDNSYEQYF.